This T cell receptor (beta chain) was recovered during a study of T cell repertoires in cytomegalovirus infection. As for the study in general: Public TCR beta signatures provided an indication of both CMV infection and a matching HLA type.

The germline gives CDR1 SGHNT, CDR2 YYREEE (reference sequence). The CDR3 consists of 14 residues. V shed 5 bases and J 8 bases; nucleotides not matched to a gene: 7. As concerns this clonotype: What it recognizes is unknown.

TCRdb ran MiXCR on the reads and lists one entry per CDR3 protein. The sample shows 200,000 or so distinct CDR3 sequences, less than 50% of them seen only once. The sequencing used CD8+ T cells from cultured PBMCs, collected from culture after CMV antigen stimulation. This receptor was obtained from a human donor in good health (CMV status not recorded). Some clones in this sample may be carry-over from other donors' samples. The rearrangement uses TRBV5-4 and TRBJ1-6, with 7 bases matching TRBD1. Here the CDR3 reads CASRDRQGDSPLHF. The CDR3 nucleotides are TGTGCCAGCAGGGATCGACAGGGTGATTCACCCCTCCACTTT. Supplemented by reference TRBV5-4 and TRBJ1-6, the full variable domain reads ETGVTQSPTHLIKTRGQQVTLRCSSQSGHNTVSWYQQALGQGPQFIFQYYREEENGRGNFPPRFSGLQFPNYSSELNVNALELDDSALYLCASRDRQGDSPLHFGNGTRLTVT.